This TCR beta chain was observed in a study of response to subunit inactivated influenza vaccine. This clonotype was seen a few times. TCRdb processed the RT-PCR reads anew with MiXCR; each CDR3 protein has one entry. The data hold roughly 550,000 distinct CDR3 sequences, with under 25% observed a single time. This sample also belongs to another study, concerning T cells expressing NK-cell markers. That report notes: Scientists made TCR beta cDNA using 5'RACE template switching with UMIs. In sorted CD3+CD56+NKG2C+, CD3+CD56+NKG2C- and CD3+CD56-NKG2C+ T cells, TCR beta repertoires were obtained. NKG2C+ dominant clonotypes from a handful of donors made up about 1.0-8% of CD8+ T cells.

The specimen comprised CD4+ T cells sorted from PBMCs, sampled about 13 days after vaccination. This sequence originates from a man over 45 who received an inactivated influenza vaccine.

DNA of the CDR3: TGTGCCAGCAGCCCGGGACAGACTAGCACAGATACGCAGTATTTT. Protein: CASSPGQTSTDTQYF. The V gene is TRBV4-2, the J gene TRBJ2-3; 7 nucleotides line up with TRBD1. J lost 0 bases, V lost 4 bases, and 4 bases had no gene match. In germline, CDR1 is LGHNA, CDR2 YNFKEQ. The length of the CDR3 is 15 residues.